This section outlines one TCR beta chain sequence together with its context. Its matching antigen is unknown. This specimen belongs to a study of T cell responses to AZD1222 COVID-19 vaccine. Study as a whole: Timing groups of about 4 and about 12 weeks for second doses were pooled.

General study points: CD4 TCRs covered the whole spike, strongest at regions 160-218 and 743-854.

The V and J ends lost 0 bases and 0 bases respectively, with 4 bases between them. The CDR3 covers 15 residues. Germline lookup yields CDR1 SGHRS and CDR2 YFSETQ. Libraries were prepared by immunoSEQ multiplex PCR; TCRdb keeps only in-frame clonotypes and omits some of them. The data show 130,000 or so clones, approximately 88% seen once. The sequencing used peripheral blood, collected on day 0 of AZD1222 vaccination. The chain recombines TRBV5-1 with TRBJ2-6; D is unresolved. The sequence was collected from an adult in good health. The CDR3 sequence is CASSLEGSGANVLTF. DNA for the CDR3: TGCGCCAGCAGCTTGGAAGGCTCTGGGGCCAACGTCCTGACTTTC.